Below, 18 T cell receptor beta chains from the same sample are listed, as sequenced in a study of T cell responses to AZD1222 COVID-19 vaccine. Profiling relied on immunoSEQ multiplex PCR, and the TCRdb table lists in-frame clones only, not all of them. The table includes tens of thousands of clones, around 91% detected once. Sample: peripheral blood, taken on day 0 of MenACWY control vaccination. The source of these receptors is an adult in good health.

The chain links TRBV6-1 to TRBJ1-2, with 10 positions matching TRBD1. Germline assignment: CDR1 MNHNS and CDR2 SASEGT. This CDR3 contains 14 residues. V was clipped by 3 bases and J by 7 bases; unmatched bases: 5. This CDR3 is CASSDRQGASGYTF. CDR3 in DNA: TGTGCCAGCAGTGACCGACAGGGGGCAAGTGGCTACACCTTC.

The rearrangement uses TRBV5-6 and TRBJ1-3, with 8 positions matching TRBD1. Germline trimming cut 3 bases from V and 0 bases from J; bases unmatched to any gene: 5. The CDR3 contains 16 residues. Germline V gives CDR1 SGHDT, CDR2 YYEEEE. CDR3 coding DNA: TGTGCCAGCAGCTCCACGGACAGGGACTCTGGAAACACCATATATTTT. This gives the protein CASSSTDRDSGNTIYF.

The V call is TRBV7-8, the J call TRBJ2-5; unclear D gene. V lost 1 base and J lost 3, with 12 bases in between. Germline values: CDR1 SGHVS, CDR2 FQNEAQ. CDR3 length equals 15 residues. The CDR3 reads CASSLEDLQKETQYF. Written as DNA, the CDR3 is TGTGCCAGCAGCTTAGAGGACCTACAAAAAGAGACCCAGTACTTC.

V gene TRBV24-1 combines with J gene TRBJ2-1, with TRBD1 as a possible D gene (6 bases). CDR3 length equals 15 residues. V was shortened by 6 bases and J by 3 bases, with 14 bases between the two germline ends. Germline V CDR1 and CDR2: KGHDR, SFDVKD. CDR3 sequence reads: CATSPGTSYYNEQFF. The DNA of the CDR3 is TGTGCCACCAGTCCCGGGACATCCTACTACAATGAGCAGTTCTTC.

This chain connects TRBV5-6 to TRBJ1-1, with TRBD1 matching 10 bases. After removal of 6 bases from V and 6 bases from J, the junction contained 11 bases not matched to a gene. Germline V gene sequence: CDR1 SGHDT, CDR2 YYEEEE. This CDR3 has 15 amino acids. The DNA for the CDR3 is TGTGCCAGCACCCCCGGGACAGGGGCCCTCGCTGAAGCTTTCTTT. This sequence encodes CASTPGTGALAEAFF.

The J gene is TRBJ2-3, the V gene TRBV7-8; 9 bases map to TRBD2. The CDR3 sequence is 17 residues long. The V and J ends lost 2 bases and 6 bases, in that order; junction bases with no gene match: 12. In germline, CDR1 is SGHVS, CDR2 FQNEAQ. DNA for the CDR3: TGTGCCAGCAGCTTACCAGAGGCGGGAGGGCCGCGGGATACGCAGTATTTT. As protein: CASSLPEAGGPRDTQYF. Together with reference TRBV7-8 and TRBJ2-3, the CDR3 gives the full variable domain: GAGVSQSPRYKVAKRGQDVALRCDPISGHVSLFWYQQALGQGPEFLTYFQNEAQLDKSGLPSDRFFAERPEGSVSTLKIQRTQQEDSAVYLCASSLPEAGGPRDTQYFGPGTRLTVL.

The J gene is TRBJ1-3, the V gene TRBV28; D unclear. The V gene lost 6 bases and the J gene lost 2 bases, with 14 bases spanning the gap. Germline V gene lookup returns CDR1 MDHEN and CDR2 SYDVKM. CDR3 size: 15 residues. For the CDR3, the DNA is TGTGCCAGCAGCCCTTCGGACGGGACTGGAAACACCATATATTTT. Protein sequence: CASSPSDGTGNTIYF. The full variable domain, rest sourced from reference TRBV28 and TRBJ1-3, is DVKVTQSSRYLVKRTGEKVFLECVQDMDHENMFWYRQDPGLGLRLIYFSYDVKMKEKGDIPEGYSVSREKKERFSLILESASTNQTSMYLCASSPSDGTGNTIYFGEGSWLTVV.

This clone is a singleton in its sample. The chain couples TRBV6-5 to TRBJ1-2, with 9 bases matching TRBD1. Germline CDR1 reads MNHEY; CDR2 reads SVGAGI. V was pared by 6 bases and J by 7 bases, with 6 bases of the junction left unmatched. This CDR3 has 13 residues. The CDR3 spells CASRLIQGAGYTF. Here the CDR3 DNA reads TGTGCCAGCAGACTCATACAGGGGGCTGGCTACACCTTC.

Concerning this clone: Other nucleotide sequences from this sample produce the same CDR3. CDR3 sequence reads: CASSLSLNTEAFF. CDR3 DNA: TGTGCCAGCAGCTTATCTCTGAACACTGAAGCTTTCTTT. This chain connects TRBV7-9 to TRBJ1-1; no clear D. Germline V gives CDR1 SEHNR, CDR2 FQNEAQ (reference sequence). Trimming took off 2 bases at V and 0 bases at J, with 4 bases between the two ends. The CDR3 has 13 amino acids.

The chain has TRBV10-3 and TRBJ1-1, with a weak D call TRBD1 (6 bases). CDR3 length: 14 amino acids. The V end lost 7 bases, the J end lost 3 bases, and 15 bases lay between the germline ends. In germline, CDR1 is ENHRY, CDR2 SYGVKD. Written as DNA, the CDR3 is TGTGCCATCACCCCTCGGACAGATGACACTGAAGCTTTCTTT. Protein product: CAITPRTDDTEAFF.

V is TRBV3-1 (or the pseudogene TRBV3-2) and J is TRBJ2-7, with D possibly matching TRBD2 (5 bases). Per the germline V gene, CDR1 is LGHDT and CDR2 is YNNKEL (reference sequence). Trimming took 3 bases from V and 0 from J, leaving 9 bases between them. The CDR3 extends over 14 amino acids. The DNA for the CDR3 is TGTGCCAGCAGCCACGGCGGGCCCTCCTACGAGCAGTACTTC. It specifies CASSHGGPSYEQYF.

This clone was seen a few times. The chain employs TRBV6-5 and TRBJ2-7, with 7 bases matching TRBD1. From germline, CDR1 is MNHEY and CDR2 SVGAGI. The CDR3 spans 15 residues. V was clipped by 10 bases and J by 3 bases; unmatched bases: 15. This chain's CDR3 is CATTRQGTTSYEQYF. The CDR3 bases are TGTGCCACCACCCGACAGGGCACGACAAGCTACGAGCAGTACTTC.

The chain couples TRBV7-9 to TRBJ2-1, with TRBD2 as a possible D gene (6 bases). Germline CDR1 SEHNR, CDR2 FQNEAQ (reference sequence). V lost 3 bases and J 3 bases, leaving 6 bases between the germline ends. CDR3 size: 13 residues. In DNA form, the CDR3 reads TGTGCCAGCAGCTTGACTAGCTACAATGAGCAGTTCTTC. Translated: CASSLTSYNEQFF.

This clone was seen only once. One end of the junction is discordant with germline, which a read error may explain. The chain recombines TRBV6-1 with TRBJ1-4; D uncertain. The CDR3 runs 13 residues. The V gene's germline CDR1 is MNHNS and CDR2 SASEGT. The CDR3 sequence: CASREGVKEKLFF. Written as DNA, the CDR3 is TGTGCCAGCCGTGAGGGCGTAAAGGAAAAACTGTTTTTT.

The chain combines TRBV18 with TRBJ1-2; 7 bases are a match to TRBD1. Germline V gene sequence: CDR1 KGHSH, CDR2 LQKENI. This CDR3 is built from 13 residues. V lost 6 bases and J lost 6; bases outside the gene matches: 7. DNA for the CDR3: TGTGCCAGCTCGGCCAGGGACAGTGATGGCTACACCTTC. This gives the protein CASSARDSDGYTF.

The CDR3 protein is CAARQQNSNQPQHF. In nucleotides, the CDR3 is TGTGCCGCGAGGCAGCAAAATAGCAATCAGCCCCAGCATTTT. V usage is TRBV6-5 and J usage is TRBJ1-5, with D unresolved. The CDR3 length is 14 residues. V was shortened by 11 bases and J by 0 bases, with 14 bases between the two germline ends. Germline CDR1 reads MNHEY; CDR2 reads SVGAGI.

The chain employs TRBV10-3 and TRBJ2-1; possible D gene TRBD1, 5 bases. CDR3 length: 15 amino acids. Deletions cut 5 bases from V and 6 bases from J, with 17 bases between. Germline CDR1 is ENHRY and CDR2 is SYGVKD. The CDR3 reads CAISQTQGTTNEQFF. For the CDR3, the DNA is TGTGCCATCAGTCAAACTCAGGGAACTACCAATGAGCAGTTCTTC.

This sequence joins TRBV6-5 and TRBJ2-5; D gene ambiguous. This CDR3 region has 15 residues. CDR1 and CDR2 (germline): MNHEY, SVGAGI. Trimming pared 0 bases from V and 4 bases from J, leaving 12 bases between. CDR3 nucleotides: TGTGCCAGCAGTTACTCGACAAGGGTCGGAGAGACCCAGTACTTC. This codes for CASSYSTRVGETQYF.